What follows are 10 T cell receptor beta chains derived from one specimen sequenced in a study of blood T cell repertoires in COVID-19. Assay used: immunoSEQ multiplex PCR; TCRdb lists only in-frame clones, some missing. Here the sample spans about 59,000 clones, 70% to 90% being singletons. The sample comprised peripheral blood. The receptors were gathered from a man aged 55 to 69 with COVID-19, enrolled during active disease.

This clone was detected once. The chain uses TRBV7-9 and TRBJ2-1; D remains ambiguous. V lost 2 bases and J lost 6, with 5 bases in between. Per the germline V gene, CDR1 is SEHNR and CDR2 is FQNEAQ (reference sequence). CDR3 size: 12 residues. The CDR3 region is CASSLPSNEQFF. DNA of the CDR3: TGTGCCAGCAGCTTACCCTCCAATGAGCAGTTCTTC.

The chain links TRBV5-6 to TRBJ2-5; tentatively, D is TRBD1 (6 bases). Germline CDR1 SGHDT, CDR2 YYEEEE. V was trimmed by 5 bases and J by 5 bases, leaving 13 bases between them. This CDR3 has 13 residues. Here the CDR3 DNA reads TGTGCCAGCAGATTTACAGGGATGGAGACCCAGTACTTC. Amino acid sequence: CASRFTGMETQYF.

This chain links TRBV27 with TRBJ1-5; 9 bases match TRBD1. After removal of 5 bases from V and 8 bases from J, the junction contained 4 bases not matched to a gene. The CDR3 extends over 13 amino acids. The germline gives CDR1 MNHEY, CDR2 SMNVEV (reference sequence). This CDR3 reads CASSGDRDKPQHF. The CDR3 DNA is TGTGCCAGCAGTGGGGACAGGGATAAGCCCCAGCATTTT.

This chain uses TRBV19 with TRBJ1-3; D perhaps matches TRBD1 (6 bases). The CDR3 spans 14 residues. Trimming stripped 10 bases from V and 0 bases from J, with 13 bases between. The germline V gene encodes CDR1 LNHDA and CDR2 SQIVND (reference sequence). Here the CDR3 reads CATEGGVSGNTIYF. Written as DNA, the CDR3 is TGTGCCACTGAGGGGGGGGTCTCTGGAAACACCATATATTTT. Filled out from reference TRBV19 and TRBJ1-3, the complete variable domain reads DGGITQSPKYLFRKEGQNVTLSCEQNLNHDAMYWYRQDPGQGLRLIYYSQIVNDFQKGDIAEGYSVSREKKESFPLTVTSAQKNPTAFYLCATEGGVSGNTIYFGEGSWLTVV.

The V gene is TRBV3-1 (or the pseudogene TRBV3-2), the J gene TRBJ2-1; 7 nucleotides match TRBD2. In germline, CDR1 is LGHDT, CDR2 YNNKEL (reference sequence). The junction had 5 bases not matched to a gene; V was cut back by 4 bases and J by 5 bases. The CDR3 extends over 14 amino acids. The CDR3: CASSPTSDNNEQFF. The CDR3 DNA reads TGTGCCAGCAGCCCTACTAGCGATAACAATGAGCAGTTCTTC.

The rearrangement links TRBV4-2 to TRBJ2-2; D possibly corresponds to TRBD1 (5 bases). The V and J ends lost 1 base and 2 bases respectively, with 17 bases between them. In germline, CDR1 is LGHNA, CDR2 YNFKEQ. This CDR3 contains 18 residues. The CDR3 here is CASSQAQGSLTNTGELFF. The CDR3, as DNA: TGTGCCAGCAGCCAAGCCCAGGGAAGCCTTACTAACACCGGGGAGCTGTTTTTT.

The chain employs TRBV6-5 and TRBJ1-4; D remains ambiguous. In germline, CDR1 is MNHEY, CDR2 SVGAGI. The CDR3 consists of 14 residues. V was trimmed by 11 bases and J by 0 bases, leaving 13 bases between them. The DNA for the CDR3 is TGTGCCGCGGGCACACCAGCAACTAATGAAAAACTGTTTTTT. Encoded protein: CAAGTPATNEKLFF.

This chain links TRBV11-3 with TRBJ2-1, with D possibly TRBD2 on 5 matching bases. Trimming removed 5 bases from V and 1 base from J, with 18 bases in between. This CDR3 spans 17 amino acids. CDR1 SGHNT and CDR2 YENEEA come from the germline V gene. Here the CDR3 reads CASSPRRRSESYNEQFF. CDR3 sequence (DNA): TGTGCCAGCAGCCCCCGGAGGCGGAGTGAATCCTACAATGAGCAGTTCTTC.

This chain joins TRBV11-3 and TRBJ2-7, with 7 bases fitting TRBD2. V was pared by 4 bases and J by 0 bases, with 9 bases of the junction left unmatched. Germline V lookup: CDR1 SGHNT, CDR2 YENEEA. The CDR3 is made up of 16 amino acids. The CDR3 coding sequence is TGTGCCAGCAGCTCCTCCCAAAGGGACTACTCCTACGAGCAGTACTTC. Its protein product is CASSSSQRDYSYEQYF. Looking up the rest from reference TRBV11-3 and TRBJ2-7 gives the full variable domain: EAGVVQSPRYKIIEKKQPVAFWCNPISGHNTLYWYLQNLGQGPELLIRYENEEAVDDSQLPKDRFSAERLKGVDSTLKIQPAELGDSAVYLCASSSSQRDYSYEQYFGPGTRLTVT.

V and J are TRBV14 and TRBJ1-1; D is perhaps TRBD1 (6 bases). CDR3 size: 18 residues. V lost 1 base, J lost 1 base, and 19 bases lay in between. The germline V gene has CDR1 SGHDN and CDR2 FVKESK. In DNA form, the CDR3 reads TGTGCCAGCAGCCAAGTCCCCCACGCGGCGACAGGGAACACTGAAGCTTTCTTT. It yields the protein CASSQVPHAATGNTEAFF.